The rows below give T cell receptor beta chains drawn from one sample of a study of blood T cells in healthy people across ages. TCRdb called the 5' RACE reads again in MiXCR, with one record for every CDR3 protein. The top ten hold approximately 2.1% of the sample, which has about 2 million distinct CDR3 sequences, roughly 50% seen once. Sequencing was carried out using blood. The receptors stem from a woman between 35 and 50 years old in good health. Each CDR3 is given with its conserved first and last residue. Each record gives: V gene, J gene, D gene, clone size, CDR3 protein, CDR3 DNA. A D gene is named only where the DNA matches it firmly. A clone size is listed for some rows: how often the clone was seen (once, few, many), or a class if it is expanded.

TRBV28	TRBJ2-1	TRBD2	-	CASVQGLAGTQFF	TGTGCCAGCGTTCAGGGGCTAGCGGGGACCCAGTTCTTC
TRBV28	TRBJ2-4	-	-	CASRRGGGYKNIQYF	TGTGCCAGCAGGAGAGGGGGGGGTTACAAAAACATTCAGTACTTC
TRBV12-3/TRBV12-4	TRBJ2-3	TRBD1	-	CASTLTGTGVNTQYF	TGTGCCAGCACCCTAACCGGGACAGGGGTAAATACGCAGTATTTT
TRBV7-2	TRBJ2-7	-	few	CASSLEGVYEQYF	TGTGCCAGCAGCTTAGAGGGGGTCTACGAGCAGTACTTC
TRBV13	TRBJ2-6	-	-	CASSLGTDPSGANILTF	TGTGCCAGCAGCTTAGGGACAGACCCCTCGGGGGCCAACATCCTGACTTTC
TRBV20-1	TRBJ2-3	-	-	CSAIDGTSTDTQYF	TGCAGTGCTATAGACGGGACCAGCACAGATACGCAGTATTTT
TRBV20-1	TRBJ2-4	TRBD1	-	CSARDRQGVRPKNIQYF	TGCAGTGCTAGGGATCGACAGGGGGTGAGACCCAAAAACATTCAGTACTTC
TRBV6-5	TRBJ1-2	-	-	CASSYSIGQHYGYTF	TGTGCCAGCAGTTACTCGATCGGACAGCACTATGGCTACACCTTC
TRBV28	TRBJ2-2	-	-	CASSLVVPGELFF	TGTGCCAGCAGTTTGGTGGTTCCCGGGGAGCTGTTTTTT
TRBV13	TRBJ1-2	-	-	CASSSGSTGANYGYTF	TGTGCCAGCAGCTCTGGGTCCACCGGGGCTAACTATGGCTACACCTTC
TRBV5-6	TRBJ2-1	TRBD2	-	CATGGAPTYNEQFF	TGTGCCACCGGGGGGGCGCCGACCTACAATGAGCAGTTCTTC
TRBV20-1	TRBJ1-2	TRBD1	-	CSAIGTGGYGYTF	TGCAGTGCTATTGGGACAGGGGGCTATGGCTACACCTTC
TRBV6-5	TRBJ2-7	-	-	CASSYRHGYEQYF	TGTGCCAGCAGTTACCGACACGGCTACGAGCAGTACTTC
TRBV28	TRBJ2-3	TRBD1	-	CASSLRGQGHTDTQYF	TGTGCCAGCAGTCTTAGAGGACAGGGCCACACAGATACGCAGTATTTT
TRBV5-1	TRBJ2-4	TRBD2	few	CASSLIAGVNIQYF	TGCGCCAGCAGCTTGATAGCGGGGGTCAACATTCAGTACTTC
TRBV15	TRBJ2-7	TRBD1	-	CATSVDRGVSYEQYF	TGTGCCACCAGCGTAGACAGGGGGGTCTCCTACGAGCAGTACTTC
TRBV6-2/TRBV6-3	TRBJ2-2	-	-	CASSYPETGRTGELFF	TGTGCCAGCAGTTACCCTGAGACAGGCCGCACCGGGGAGCTGTTTTTT
TRBV28	TRBJ1-5	-	-	CASSLRAGDQPQHF	TGTGCCAGCAGTTTGCGGGCAGGGGATCAGCCCCAGCATTTT
TRBV12-3/TRBV12-4	TRBJ1-4	-	-	CASRAYTVKSEKLFF	TGTGCCAGCAGGGCATACACCGTAAAGTCTGAAAAACTGTTTTTT
TRBV4-1	TRBJ2-3	-	-	CASSQVGGPGPTDTQYF	TGCGCCAGCAGCCAAGTGGGGGGCCCAGGCCCCACAGATACGCAGTATTTT
TRBV21-1	TRBJ2-7	-	few	CASSKHSRRPYEQYF	TGTGCCAGCAGCAAACATTCCCGGAGGCCCTACGAGCAGTACTTC
TRBV27	TRBJ1-6	-	few	CASRTRDSYNSPLHF	TGTGCCAGCAGAACCCGGGACTCCTATAATTCACCCCTCCACTTT
TRBV5-1	TRBJ2-1	TRBD1	-	CASSLAVIGQGPYNEQFF	TGCGCCAGCAGCTTGGCTGTGATAGGACAGGGGCCCTACAATGAGCAGTTCTTC
TRBV3-1	TRBJ1-1	-	-	CASSQEPQVGSTEAFF	TGTGCCAGCAGCCAAGAACCCCAAGTGGGGAGCACTGAAGCTTTCTTT
TRBV20-1	TRBJ2-7	TRBD1	few	CSARDRLTGPSYEQYF	TGCAGTGCTAGAGATCGGTTGACAGGGCCGTCCTACGAGCAGTACTTC
TRBV6-6	TRBJ1-5	TRBD1	-	CASSLGDRGRDQPQHF	TGTGCCAGCAGTTTAGGGGACAGGGGGCGGGATCAGCCCCAGCATTTT
TRBV9	TRBJ2-1	-	-	CASSTTGGLALDEQFF	TGTGCCAGCAGCACCACCGGGGGGCTAGCGCTCGATGAGCAGTTCTTC
TRBV6-5	TRBJ2-3	TRBD1	-	CASRTGQGADTQYF	TGTGCCAGCAGAACGGGACAGGGGGCAGATACGCAGTATTTT
TRBV27	TRBJ2-2	TRBD2	-	CASSGLAGGPAGELFF	TGTGCCAGCTCGGGACTAGCGGGGGGGCCCGCCGGGGAGCTGTTTTTT
TRBV2	TRBJ2-3	TRBD2	-	CASSPLTSGGTETQYF	TGTGCCAGCAGCCCCCTGACTAGCGGGGGAACAGAGACGCAGTATTTT
TRBV24-1	TRBJ1-4	-	few	CATSPAGAANEKLFF	TGTGCCACCAGTCCCGCAGGGGCCGCTAATGAAAAACTGTTTTTT
TRBV6-5	TRBJ2-5	-	few	CASRSWKETQYF	TGTGCCAGTAGATCGTGGAAGGAGACCCAGTACTTC
TRBV9	TRBJ1-6	-	-	CASSVFEAGYNSPLHF	TGTGCCAGCAGCGTATTTGAGGCCGGTTATAATTCACCCCTCCACTTT
TRBV4-3	TRBJ1-2	-	-	CASSRNRNGGSYGYTF	TGCGCCAGCAGCCGAAATCGAAATGGAGGAAGCTATGGCTACACCTTC
TRBV6-1	TRBJ1-6	TRBD1	-	CASSRDSVGAYNSPLHF	TGTGCCAGCAGTAGGGACAGCGTTGGGGCCTATAATTCACCCCTCCACTTT
TRBV11-2	TRBJ2-7	-	-	CASSLDREEYYEQYF	TGTGCCAGCAGCTTAGACAGGGAAGAATATTACGAGCAGTACTTC
TRBV7-2	TRBJ2-5	-	-	CASSLFGYGQETQYF	TGTGCCAGCAGCTTATTTGGGTACGGGCAAGAGACCCAGTACTTC
TRBV12-3/TRBV12-4	TRBJ1-5	-	-	CASSGAESVLYSNQPQHF	TGTGCCAGCAGTGGCGCGGAGTCAGTCCTTTATAGCAATCAGCCCCAGCATTTT
TRBV27	TRBJ2-7	-	-	CASSASDPFLREQYF	TGTGCCAGCAGTGCTTCCGACCCTTTTCTACGGGAGCAGTACTTC
TRBV20-1	TRBJ2-7	TRBD2	-	CSARGPLGSGGTYEQYF	TGCAGTGCTAGAGGCCCCCTTGGGAGCGGGGGTACCTACGAGCAGTACTTC
TRBV20-1	TRBJ1-6	TRBD1	-	CSARVQGATYNSPLHF	TGCAGTGCTAGAGTACAGGGGGCGACCTATAATTCACCCCTCCACTTT
TRBV20-1	TRBJ1-2	-	-	CSAWGGDNYGYTF	TGCAGTGCCTGGGGGGGCGATAACTATGGCTACACCTTC
TRBV25-1	TRBJ2-3	TRBD2	few	CAAKPAGGRTDTQYF	TGTGCCGCGAAGCCTGCGGGGGGGCGAACAGATACGCAGTATTTT
TRBV6-5	TRBJ1-1	-	-	CASSYWGRTNTEAFF	TGTGCCAGCAGTTATTGGGGACGGACGAACACTGAAGCTTTCTTT
TRBV4-3	TRBJ1-6	-	-	CASSQGGGYNSPLHF	TGCGCCAGCAGCCAAGGTGGGGGTTATAATTCACCCCTCCACTTT
TRBV27	TRBJ2-7	-	many	CASSSLGTGFDEQYF	TGTGCCAGCAGTTCCCTCGGGACTGGGTTCGACGAGCAGTACTTC
TRBV12-3/TRBV12-4	TRBJ2-5	-	few	CASRPTAEETQYF	TGTGCCAGCAGGCCGACAGCGGAAGAGACCCAGTACTTC
TRBV29-1	TRBJ2-7	-	few	CSVEDARGGYYEQYF	TGCAGCGTTGAAGATGCTCGAGGGGGTTATTACGAGCAGTACTTC
TRBV20-1	TRBJ1-2	-	-	CSFDSTINYGYTF	TGCAGTTTTGACAGCACTATTAACTATGGCTACACCTTC
TRBV5-1	TRBJ2-1	-	-	CASSSQQEQFF	TGCGCCAGCAGCTCGCAGCAAGAGCAGTTCTTC
TRBV20-1	TRBJ1-2	TRBD1	few	CSARDRMRGGYTF	TGCAGTGCTAGGGACAGGATGAGGGGTGGCTACACCTTC
TRBV3-1	TRBJ1-2	-	-	CASSEGMCGYTF	TGTGCCAGCAGCGAGGGCATGTGCGGCTACACCTTC
TRBV27	TRBJ2-1	-	-	CASSWGADSYNEQFF	TGTGCCAGCAGTTGGGGGGCCGATTCCTACAATGAGCAGTTCTTC
TRBV29-1	TRBJ1-6	TRBD1	-	CSVTTGAYNSPLHF	TGCAGCGTTACGACAGGGGCCTATAATTCACCCCTCCACTTT
TRBV12-3/TRBV12-4	TRBJ1-6	TRBD1	-	CASSRTGSGSPLHF	TGTGCCAGCAGTAGGACAGGGTCCGGTTCACCCCTCCACTTT
TRBV5-1	TRBJ2-3	-	-	CASSFTLANTPDTQYF	TGCGCCAGCAGCTTTACCCTAGCAAATACCCCAGATACGCAGTATTTT
TRBV28	TRBJ1-2	-	-	CASNPNRGGGYTF	TGTGCCAGCAACCCCAATAGGGGGGGTGGCTACACCTTC
TRBV20-1	TRBJ1-2	-	-	CSARVSTGLNGYTF	TGCAGTGCTAGAGTCTCGACAGGACTCAATGGCTACACCTTC